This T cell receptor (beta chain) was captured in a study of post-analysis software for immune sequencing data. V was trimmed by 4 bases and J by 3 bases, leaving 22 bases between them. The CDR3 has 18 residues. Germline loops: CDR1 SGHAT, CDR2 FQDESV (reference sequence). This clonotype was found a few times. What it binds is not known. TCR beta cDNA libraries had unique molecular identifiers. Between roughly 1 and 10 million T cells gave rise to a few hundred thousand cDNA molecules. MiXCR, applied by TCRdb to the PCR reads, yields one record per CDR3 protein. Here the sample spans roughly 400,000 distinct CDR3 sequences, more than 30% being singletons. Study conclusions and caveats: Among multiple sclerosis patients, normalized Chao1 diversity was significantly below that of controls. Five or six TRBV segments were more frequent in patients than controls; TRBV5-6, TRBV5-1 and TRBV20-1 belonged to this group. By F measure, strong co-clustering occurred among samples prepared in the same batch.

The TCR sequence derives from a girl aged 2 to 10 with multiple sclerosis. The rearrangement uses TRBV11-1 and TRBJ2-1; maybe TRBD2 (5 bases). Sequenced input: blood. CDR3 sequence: CASSSNLRRTWNYNEQFF. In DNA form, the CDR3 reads TGTGCCAGCAGCTCTAACTTACGGAGGACCTGGAACTACAATGAGCAGTTCTTC.